This T cell receptor (beta chain) comes out of a study of spatial heterogeneity in lung cancer. Across the whole study: More beta-chain than alpha-chain sequences were consistently detected. There were, on average, more than nine raw-read appearances for each unique TCR and UMI combination. Whole-study results and caveats: There were more appearances of ubiquitous expanded tumor TCRs in blood at resection than at follow-up.

Time point: sample taken at primary tumor resection. Whole RNA obtained from tumor, nontumor lung or frozen PBMC underwent sequencing without sorting. A total of more than 65 untreated early-stage non-small cell lung cancer patients served as donors. In TCRdb, the 5' RACE reads were re-called with MiXCR into one record per CDR3 protein. The table records a few thousand distinct CDR3 sequences, around 9.6% of them present only once. For this clonotype: Its specificity is unknown.

V gave up 6 bases and J gave up 2 bases, with 11 bases separating them. Germline CDR1 reads SNHLY; CDR2 reads FYNNEI. The CDR3 runs to 14 residues. This receptor was identified in a male donor with early-stage non-small cell lung cancer. V usage is TRBV2 and J usage is TRBJ1-3; D ambiguous. Specimen: PBMCs, collected at surgery. The CDR3 sequence: CASRSPLTGNTIYF. CDR3 coding DNA: TGTGCCAGCAGATCTCCTCTCACTGGAAACACCATATATTTT.